What follows are 15 T cell receptor beta chains derived from one specimen sequenced in a study of T-cell memory formation after mild COVID-19 (dated by TCRdb to the early 2020s). Receptor amplification or capture employed 5' RACE. The sequencing machine was an Illumina NovaSeq 6000. TCRdb trimmed the raw reads at Q25, called clones with MiXCR and kept productive beta chains. Rows are unified per CDR3 protein, each entry keeping the most common DNA and genes. This sample gives 120,000 to 150,000 distinct CDR3 sequences in total; less than 20% of them show up just once. The ten largest make up approximately 2.3% of the sample. The sample taken for sequencing was PBMCs or a T cell subset sorted from them (not recorded which). These receptors were taken from an adult woman who had mild COVID-19 (a few samples of this study predate the infection). The sample titles of this study are shuffled in the database, so cell type and time point are left out; the donor was told from shared clones.

This chain links TRBV24-1 with TRBJ2-5, with 10 bases lining up with TRBD2. The CDR3 is 16 residues long. From germline, CDR1 is KGHDR and CDR2 SFDVKD. V was clipped by 4 bases and J by 1 base; unmatched bases: 5. CDR3 loop: CATSEPSGGAQETQYF. In DNA, the CDR3 is TGTGCCACCAGTGAACCCAGCGGGGGGGCCCAAGAGACCCAGTACTTC.

The genes are TRBV4-1 and TRBJ2-2; no reliable D call. Germline V gives CDR1 MGHRA, CDR2 YSYEKL. V lost 0 bases and J 2 bases, leaving 7 bases between the germline ends. The CDR3 loop spans 15 amino acids. The CDR3 is CASSQERSNTGELFF. The CDR3 nucleotides read TGCGCCAGCAGCCAAGAGCGGTCCAACACCGGGGAGCTGTTTTTT.

CDR3 DNA sequence: TGTGCCACCAGTTCACCTCGGGACTTCCAAGAGACCCAGTACTTC. Protein product: CATSSPRDFQETQYF. The chain joins TRBV24-1 to TRBJ2-5; TRBD2 is a possible D gene (6 bases). The CDR3 consists of 15 residues. Trimming stripped 6 bases from V and 1 base from J, with 14 bases between. Germline V gene lookup returns CDR1 KGHDR and CDR2 SFDVKD.

This clonotype turned up a few times. The rearrangement links TRBV4-1 to TRBJ2-5, with 8 nucleotides matching TRBD2. V shed 6 bases, J shed 3 bases, and the junction held 6 bases outside the gene matches. The CDR3 length is 14 residues. Germline V CDR1 and CDR2: MGHRA, YSYEKL. The CDR3 DNA is TGCGCCAGCAGAAGGAGCGGGGGAAAAGAGACCCAGTACTTC. Protein sequence: CASRRSGGKETQYF.

The table lists this clonotype with a few counts. This rearrangement joins TRBV7-2 to TRBJ2-7; D remains unclear. This CDR3 comprises 12 residues. V was pared by 2 bases and J by 6 bases, with 8 bases between. CDR1 SGHTA and CDR2 FQGNSA come from the germline V gene. The CDR3 sequence: CASSLLGFEQYF. The CDR3 DNA follows: TGTGCCAGCAGCTTATTGGGTTTCGAGCAGTACTTC.

The rearrangement uses TRBV7-9 and TRBJ2-2; 11 bases map to TRBD2. The germline CDR1 and CDR2 sequences are SEHNR and FQNEAQ (reference sequence). J lost 0 bases, V lost 2 bases, and 5 bases had no gene match. The CDR3 runs 18 residues. CDR3 residues: CASSLRLAGGPNTGELFF. The CDR3 nucleotides are TGTGCCAGCAGCTTAAGGCTAGCGGGAGGTCCGAACACCGGGGAGCTGTTTTTT.

J is TRBJ1-6 and V is TRBV4-2; possible D gene TRBD1, 5 bases. Trimming cost V 0 bases and J 0 bases, with 12 bases left between them. This CDR3 has 18 residues. Germline V CDR1 and CDR2: LGHNA, YNFKEQ. The CDR3 reads CASSQERGVGSYNSPLHF. Written as DNA, the CDR3 is TGTGCCAGCAGCCAAGAGAGAGGGGTGGGCTCCTATAATTCACCCCTCCACTTT.

This clonotype was detected a few times. The V and J genes are TRBV24-1 and TRBJ2-1; weak D call: TRBD1 (5 bases). Germline V lookup: CDR1 KGHDR, CDR2 SFDVKD. CDR3 size: 15 residues. Trimming shortened V by 7 bases and J by 0 bases, and 12 bases separated the two germline ends. In DNA form, the CDR3 reads TGTGCCACCAGCCGCAGGGAAAGCTCCTACAATGAGCAGTTCTTC. Amino acids: CATSRRESSYNEQFF.

Only a few counts were recorded for this clonotype. V usage is TRBV12-3 or TRBV12-4 and J usage is TRBJ1-1; the D gene is possibly TRBD1 (5 bases). CDR3 length equals 14 residues. V lost 5 bases and J lost 6, with 16 bases in between. CDR3: CASSLQGGRSEAFF. The CDR3 coding sequence is TGTGCCAGCAGTCTCCAGGGAGGTAGGTCTGAAGCTTTCTTT.

V is TRBV7-9 and J is TRBJ2-3, with D maybe TRBD2 (6 bases). V dropped 4 bases and J dropped 6 bases, with 17 bases sitting between them. Germline CDR1 SEHNR, CDR2 FQNEAQ (reference sequence). The CDR3 contains 15 residues. The CDR3 here is CASSSGLLRGDTQYF. The CDR3 nucleotides are TGTGCCAGCAGCTCGGGACTCCTTCGGGGGGATACGCAGTATTTT.

This clonotype occurred a few times. The chain uses TRBV20-1 and TRBJ2-1; 9 nucleotides line up with TRBD2. Germline CDR1 reads DFQATT; CDR2 reads SNEGSKA (reference sequence). Unmatched junction bases numbered 21, after V lost 1 base and J lost 8 bases. CDR3 length equals 19 residues. The CDR3 here is CSARVRAGGSERSFYEQFF. The CDR3 DNA reads as TGCAGTGCTAGAGTCCGAGCGGGGGGCTCTGAGCGGTCGTTTTATGAGCAGTTCTTC.

In its sample, this clonotype was seen a few times. The chain has TRBV18 and TRBJ1-1; maybe TRBD1 (5 bases). The CDR3 sequence is 14 residues long. The V end was cut by 0 bases, the J end by 6 bases, with 11 bases between. From germline, CDR1 is KGHSH and CDR2 LQKENI. The CDR3 protein is CASSPPGVPPEAFF. As DNA, the CDR3 is TGTGCCAGCTCACCACCAGGGGTGCCCCCTGAAGCTTTCTTT.

This clonotype was counted a few times. The rearrangement joins TRBV20-1 to TRBJ2-7; TRBD1 or TRBD2 may be the D gene (5 bases each). The CDR3 length is 13 residues. The germline CDR1 and CDR2 sequences are DFQATT and SNEGSKA (reference sequence). V lost 6 bases and J lost 0, with 12 bases in between. DNA for the CDR3: TGCAGTGCCAGTGGGGACGTCTCCTACGAGCAGTACTTC. Amino acid sequence: CSASGDVSYEQYF.

This rearrangement joins TRBV7-6 to TRBJ2-7, with 9 nucleotides matching TRBD2. Trimming removed 5 bases from V and 2 bases from J; junction bases left unmatched: 16. The CDR3 totals 18 residues. Germline values: CDR1 SGHVS, CDR2 FNYEAQ. The CDR3 spells CASSPRASGGQNAYEQYF. For the CDR3, the DNA is TGTGCCAGCAGCCCCCGAGCCAGCGGGGGGCAGAACGCCTACGAGCAGTACTTC.

This clonotype showed up just a few times. One end of the junction does not line up with germline, which may come from a read error. The V call is TRBV6-2 or TRBV6-3, the J call TRBJ1-2; the match to TRBD1 covers 7 bases. There are 15 residues in the CDR3. CDR1 and CDR2 (germline): MNHEY, SVGEGT. CDR3 in DNA: TGTGCCAGCAGCATACAGGGACAGATCCTCCGGAACGGGGCCTTC. Translated, it gives CASSIQGQILRNGAF.